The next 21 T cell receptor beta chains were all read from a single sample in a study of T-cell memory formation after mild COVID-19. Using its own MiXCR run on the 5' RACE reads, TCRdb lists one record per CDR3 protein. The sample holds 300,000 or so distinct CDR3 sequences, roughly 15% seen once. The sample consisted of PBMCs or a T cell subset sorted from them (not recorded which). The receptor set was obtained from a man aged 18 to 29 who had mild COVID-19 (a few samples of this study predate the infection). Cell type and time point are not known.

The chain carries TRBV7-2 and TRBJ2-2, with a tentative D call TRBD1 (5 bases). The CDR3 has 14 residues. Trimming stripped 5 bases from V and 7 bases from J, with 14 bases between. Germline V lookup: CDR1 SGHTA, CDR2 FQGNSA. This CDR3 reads CASSPTRGNGELFF. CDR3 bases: TGTGCCAGCAGCCCGACAAGGGGAAACGGGGAGCTGTTTTTT.

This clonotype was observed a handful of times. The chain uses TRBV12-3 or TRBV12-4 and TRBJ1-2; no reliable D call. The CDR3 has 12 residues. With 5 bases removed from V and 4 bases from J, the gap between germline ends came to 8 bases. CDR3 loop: CASSVTAYGYTF. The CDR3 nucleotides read TGTGCCAGCAGTGTCACCGCCTATGGCTACACCTTC.

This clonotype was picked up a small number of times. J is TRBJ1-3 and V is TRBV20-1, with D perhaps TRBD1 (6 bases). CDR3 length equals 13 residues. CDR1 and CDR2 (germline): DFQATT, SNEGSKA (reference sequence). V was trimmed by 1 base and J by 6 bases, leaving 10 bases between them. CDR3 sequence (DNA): TGCAGTGCTAGAGGCAGGGGATTAAACACCATATATTTT. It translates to CSARGRGLNTIYF.

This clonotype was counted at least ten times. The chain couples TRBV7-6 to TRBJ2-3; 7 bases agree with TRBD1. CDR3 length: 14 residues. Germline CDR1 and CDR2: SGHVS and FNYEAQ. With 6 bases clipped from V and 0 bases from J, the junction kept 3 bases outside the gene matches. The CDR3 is CASSHRGSTDTQYF. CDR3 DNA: TGTGCCAGCAGTCACAGGGGTAGCACAGATACGCAGTATTTT.

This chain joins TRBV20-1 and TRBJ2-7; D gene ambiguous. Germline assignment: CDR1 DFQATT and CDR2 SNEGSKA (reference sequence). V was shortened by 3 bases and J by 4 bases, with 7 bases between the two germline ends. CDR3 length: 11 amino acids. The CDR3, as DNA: TGCAGTGCTAGCCAGCGTTACGAGCAGTACTTC. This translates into CSASQRYEQYF.

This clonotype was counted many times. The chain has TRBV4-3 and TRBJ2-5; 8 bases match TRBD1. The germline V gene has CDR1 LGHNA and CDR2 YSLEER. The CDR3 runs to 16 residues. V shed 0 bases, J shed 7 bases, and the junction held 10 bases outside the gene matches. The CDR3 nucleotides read TGCGCCAGCAGCCAAGAGGGGGCAGGGGGCGGTGGGACCCAGTACTTC. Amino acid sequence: CASSQEGAGGGGTQYF.

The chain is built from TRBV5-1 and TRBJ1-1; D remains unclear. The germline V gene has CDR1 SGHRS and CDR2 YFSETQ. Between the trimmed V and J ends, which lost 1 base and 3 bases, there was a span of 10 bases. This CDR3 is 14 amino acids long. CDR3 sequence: CASSLLLADTEAFF. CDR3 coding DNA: TGCGCCAGCAGCTTGCTCTTGGCGGACACTGAAGCTTTCTTT.

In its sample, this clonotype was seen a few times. The CDR3 region is CASSPLPTAGDQSTEAFF. The CDR3 DNA follows: TGTGCCAGCTCACCACTACCCACCGCGGGGGACCAGAGCACTGAAGCTTTCTTT. The chain combines TRBV18 with TRBJ1-1, with D possibly matching TRBD1 (5 bases). The length of the CDR3 is 18 residues. V shed 1 base and J shed 4 bases, with 22 bases lying between them. Germline V gene lookup returns CDR1 KGHSH and CDR2 LQKENI. The full variable domain, rest sourced from reference TRBV18 and TRBJ1-1, is NAGVMQNPRHLVRRRGQEARLRCSPMKGHSHVYWYRQLPEEGLKFMVYLQKENIIDESGMPKERFSAEFPKEGPSILRIQQVVRGDSAAYFCASSPLPTAGDQSTEAFFGQGTRLTVV.

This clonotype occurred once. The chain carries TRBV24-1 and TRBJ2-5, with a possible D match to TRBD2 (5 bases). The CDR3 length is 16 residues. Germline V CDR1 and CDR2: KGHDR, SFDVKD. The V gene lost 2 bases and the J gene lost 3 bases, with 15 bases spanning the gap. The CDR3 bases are TGTGCCACCAGTGATTACCCCTCAACGGGAAAAGAGACCCAGTACTTC. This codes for CATSDYPSTGKETQYF.

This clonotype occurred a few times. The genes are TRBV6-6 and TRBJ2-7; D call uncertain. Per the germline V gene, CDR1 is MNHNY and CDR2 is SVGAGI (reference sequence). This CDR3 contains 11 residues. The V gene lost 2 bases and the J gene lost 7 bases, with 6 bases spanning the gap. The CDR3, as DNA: TGTGCCAGCAGTTACACCGGGGAGCAGTACTTC. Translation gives CASSYTGEQYF.

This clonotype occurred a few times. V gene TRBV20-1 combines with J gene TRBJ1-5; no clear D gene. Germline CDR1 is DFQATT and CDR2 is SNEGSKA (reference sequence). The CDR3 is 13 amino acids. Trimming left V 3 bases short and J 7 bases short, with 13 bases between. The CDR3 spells CSARERDYQPQHF. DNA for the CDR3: TGCAGTGCTAGGGAGAGGGATTACCAGCCCCAGCATTTT.

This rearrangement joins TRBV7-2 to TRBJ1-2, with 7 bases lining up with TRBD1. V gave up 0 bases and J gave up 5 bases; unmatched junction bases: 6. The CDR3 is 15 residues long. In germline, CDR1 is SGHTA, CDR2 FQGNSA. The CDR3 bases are TGTGCCAGCAGCTTAGCCGTGACAGGGCGGTATGGCTACACCTTC. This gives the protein CASSLAVTGRYGYTF.

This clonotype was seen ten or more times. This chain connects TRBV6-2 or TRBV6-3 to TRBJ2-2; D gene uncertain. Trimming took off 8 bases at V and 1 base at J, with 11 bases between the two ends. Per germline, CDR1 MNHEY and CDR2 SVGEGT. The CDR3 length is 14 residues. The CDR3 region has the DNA TGTGCCAGCCGGTACCATGAGAACACCGGGGAGCTGTTTTTT. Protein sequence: CASRYHENTGELFF.

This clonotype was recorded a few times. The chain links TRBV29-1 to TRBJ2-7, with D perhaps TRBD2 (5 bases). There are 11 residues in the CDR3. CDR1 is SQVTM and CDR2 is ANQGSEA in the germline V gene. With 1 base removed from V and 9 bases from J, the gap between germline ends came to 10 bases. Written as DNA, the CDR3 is TGCAGCGTTGAAGTTACGGGGAGGCAGTACGTC. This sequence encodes CSVEVTGRQYV.

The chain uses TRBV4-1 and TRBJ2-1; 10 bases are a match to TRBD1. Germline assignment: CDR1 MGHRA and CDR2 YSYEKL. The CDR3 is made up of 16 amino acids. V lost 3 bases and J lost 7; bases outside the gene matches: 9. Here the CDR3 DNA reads TGCGCCAGCAGCCACTTGGGGACAGGGGTTATAAATGAGCAGTTCTTC. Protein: CASSHLGTGVINEQFF.

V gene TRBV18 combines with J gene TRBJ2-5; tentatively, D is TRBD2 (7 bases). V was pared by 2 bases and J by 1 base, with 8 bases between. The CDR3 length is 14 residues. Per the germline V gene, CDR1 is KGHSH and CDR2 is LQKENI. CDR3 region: CASSPAGAQETQYF. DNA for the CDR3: TGTGCCAGCTCACCAGCGGGGGCCCAAGAGACCCAGTACTTC. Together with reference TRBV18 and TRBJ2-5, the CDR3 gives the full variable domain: NAGVMQNPRHLVRRRGQEARLRCSPMKGHSHVYWYRQLPEEGLKFMVYLQKENIIDESGMPKERFSAEFPKEGPSILRIQQVVRGDSAAYFCASSPAGAQETQYFGPGTRLLVL.

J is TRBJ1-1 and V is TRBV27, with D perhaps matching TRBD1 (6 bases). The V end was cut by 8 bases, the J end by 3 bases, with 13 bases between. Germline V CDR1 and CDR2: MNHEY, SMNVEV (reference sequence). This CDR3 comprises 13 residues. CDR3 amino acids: CASGPDSYTEAFF. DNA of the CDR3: TGTGCCAGCGGTCCGGACAGTTACACTGAAGCTTTCTTT.

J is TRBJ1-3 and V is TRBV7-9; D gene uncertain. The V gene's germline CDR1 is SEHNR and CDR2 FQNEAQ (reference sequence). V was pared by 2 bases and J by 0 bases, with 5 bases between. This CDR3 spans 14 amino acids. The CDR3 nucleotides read TGTGCCAGCAGCTTAAGCAACTCTGGAAACACCATATATTTT. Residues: CASSLSNSGNTIYF.

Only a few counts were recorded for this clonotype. The CDR3 is CASSLVLRGGGDTQYF. CDR3 in DNA: TGTGCCAGCAGCCTAGTCCTGCGGGGGGGAGGGGATACGCAGTATTTT. The chain combines TRBV7-2 with TRBJ2-3, with TRBD2 matching over 9 bases. The V gene's germline CDR1 is SGHTA and CDR2 FQGNSA. The J segment lost 6 bases and the V segment lost 5 bases, leaving 12 bases of the junction unmatched. The CDR3 extends over 16 amino acids.

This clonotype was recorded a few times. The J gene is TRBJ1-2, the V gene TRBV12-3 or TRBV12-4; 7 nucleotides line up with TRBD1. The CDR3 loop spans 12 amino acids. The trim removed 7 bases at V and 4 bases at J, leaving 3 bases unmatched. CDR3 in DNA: TGTGCCAGCACCAGGGGGACCTATGGCTACACCTTC. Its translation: CASTRGTYGYTF.

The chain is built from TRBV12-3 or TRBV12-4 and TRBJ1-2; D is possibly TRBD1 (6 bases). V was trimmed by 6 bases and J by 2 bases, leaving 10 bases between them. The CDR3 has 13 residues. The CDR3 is CASRSTGNYGYTF. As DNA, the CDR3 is TGTGCCAGCAGATCGACAGGCAACTATGGCTACACCTTC.